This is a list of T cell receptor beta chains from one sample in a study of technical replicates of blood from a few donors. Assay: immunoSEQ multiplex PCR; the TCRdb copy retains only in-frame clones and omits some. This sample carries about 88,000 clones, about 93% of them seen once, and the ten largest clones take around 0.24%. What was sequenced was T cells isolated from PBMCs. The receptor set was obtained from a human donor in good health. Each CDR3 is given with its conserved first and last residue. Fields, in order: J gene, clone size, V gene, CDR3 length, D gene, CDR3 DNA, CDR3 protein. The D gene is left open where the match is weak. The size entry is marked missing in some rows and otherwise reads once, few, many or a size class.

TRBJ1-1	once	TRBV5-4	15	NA	TGTGCCAGCAGCTCAAAGGACAGTTTGGATGGTGAAGCTTTCTTT	CASSSKDSLDGEAFF
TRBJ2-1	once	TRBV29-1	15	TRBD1	TGCAGCGTTGAACGGTTGACAGGGGAGTACAATGAGCAGTTCTTC	CSVERLTGEYNEQFF
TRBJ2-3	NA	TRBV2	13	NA	TGTGCCAGCAGTGACCTCAGCACAGATACGCAGTATTTT	CASSDLSTDTQYF
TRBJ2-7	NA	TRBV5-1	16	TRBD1	TGCGCCAGCAGCGCCAGCGACAGGGGCAGCTCCTACGAGCAGTACTTC	CASSASDRGSSYEQYF
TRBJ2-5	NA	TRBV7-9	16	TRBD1	TGTGCCAGCAGTTCATCCCGGGACAGAGTTCAGGAGACCCAGTACTTC	CASSSSRDRVQETQYF
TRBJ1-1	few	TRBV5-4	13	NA	TGTGCCAGCAGTCCGCGTAGTGACACTGAAGCTTTCTTT	CASSPRSDTEAFF
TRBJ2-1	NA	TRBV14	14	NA	TGTGCCAGCAGCCGGCGGGCCTACAATGATGAGCAGTTCTTC	CASSRRAYNDEQFF
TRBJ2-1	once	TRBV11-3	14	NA	TGTGCCAGCAGCTCACTAGTAGGATATGGTGAGCAGTTCTTC	CASSSLVGYGEQFF
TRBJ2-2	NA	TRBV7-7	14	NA	TGTGCCAGCAGCTTAATCGGGGGAACCGGGGAGCTGTTTTTT	CASSLIGGTGELFF
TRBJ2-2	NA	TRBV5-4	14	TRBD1	TGTGCCAGCCGACGGGACAGTAACACCGGGGAGCTGTTTTTT	CASRRDSNTGELFF
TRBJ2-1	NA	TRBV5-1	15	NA	TGCGCCAGCAGCTCGGGGGGCCAAGCCTACAATGAGCAGTTCTTC	CASSSGGQAYNEQFF
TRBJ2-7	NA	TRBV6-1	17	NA	TGTGCCAGCAGTGAAGTGGAGGGGTTGGGGAGCTCCTACGAGCAGTACTTC	CASSEVEGLGSSYEQYF
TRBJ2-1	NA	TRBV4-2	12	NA	TGTGCCAGCAGCCAAGGGAAAGGACTGCAGTTCTTC	CASSQGKGLQFF
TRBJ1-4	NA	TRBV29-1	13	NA	TGCAGCGTTAAGACAGGATCATATGAAAAACTGTTTTTT	CSVKTGSYEKLFF
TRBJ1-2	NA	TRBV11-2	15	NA	TGTGCCAGCAGCTTAGGATTGACAGACGGCTATGGCTACACCTTC	CASSLGLTDGYGYTF
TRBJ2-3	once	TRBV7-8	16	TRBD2	TGTGCCAGCAGCCTCCGGACTAGCGGGGGGAGGGATACGCAGTATTTT	CASSLRTSGGRDTQYF
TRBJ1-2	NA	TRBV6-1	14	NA	TGTGCCAGCACCCGGACAAGTACTAACTATGGCTACACCTTC	CASTRTSTNYGYTF
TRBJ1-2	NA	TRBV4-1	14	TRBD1	TGCGCCAGCAGCCCCCCCTCGGGACAGCATGGCTACACCTTC	CASSPPSGQHGYTF
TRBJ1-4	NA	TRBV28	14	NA	TGTGCCAGCCGGGGGGTTTCAACTAATGAAAAACTGTTTTTT	CASRGVSTNEKLFF
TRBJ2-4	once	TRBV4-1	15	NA	TGCGCCAGCAGCCAAGACCCCACCGGGGGTGACATTCAGTACTTC	CASSQDPTGGDIQYF
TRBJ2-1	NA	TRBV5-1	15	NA	TGCGCCAGCAGCTTGGCGTTGGCCAGCTACAATGAGCAGTTCTTC	CASSLALASYNEQFF
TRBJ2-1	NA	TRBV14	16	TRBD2	TGTGCCAGCAGCCAAGATGAGGCAGCGGGGGTCCGGGAGCAGTTCTTC	CASSQDEAAGVREQFF
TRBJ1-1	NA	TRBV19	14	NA	TGTGCCAGTAGGGACAGCTCGGAGAACACTGAAGCTTTCTTT	CASRDSSENTEAFF
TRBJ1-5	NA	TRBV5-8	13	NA	TGTGCCAGCAGCTTGGGGGGGGATCAGCCCCAGCATTTT	CASSLGGDQPQHF
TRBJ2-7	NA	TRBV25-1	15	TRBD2	TGTGCCAGCAGTGGTCTAGCGGGGGGCCTCTACGAGCAGTACTTC	CASSGLAGGLYEQYF
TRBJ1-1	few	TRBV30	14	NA	TGTGCCTGGAGTGTACTCCAGGGAAGCACTGAAGCTTTCTTT	CAWSVLQGSTEAFF
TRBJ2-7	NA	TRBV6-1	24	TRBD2	TGTGCCAGCAGTGAAGACGACGATCGGAATTACGGGACACAGACTAGCGGGCTCTCCTACGAGCAGTACTTC	CASSEDDDRNYGTQTSGLSYEQYF
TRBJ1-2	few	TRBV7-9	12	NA	TGTGCCAGCAGCTTATCTCATGGCGGCTACACCTTC	CASSLSHGGYTF
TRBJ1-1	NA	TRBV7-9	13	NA	TGTGCCAGCAGCTACGTGGAGGGCACTGAAGCTTTCTTT	CASSYVEGTEAFF
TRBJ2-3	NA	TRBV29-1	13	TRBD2	TGCAGCGCCAGACTAGCGGGAGTAGATACGCAGTATTTT	CSARLAGVDTQYF
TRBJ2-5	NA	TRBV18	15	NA	TGTGCCAGCTCACCAGGGTCTCGCCAGGGTGCGGCCCAGTACTTC	CASSPGSRQGAAQYF
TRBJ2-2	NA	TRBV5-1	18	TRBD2	TGCGCCAGCAGCTTGTGGCTAGCGGGAGAGCTAGGCACCGGGGAGCTGTTTTTT	CASSLWLAGELGTGELFF
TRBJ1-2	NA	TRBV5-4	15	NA	TGTGCCAGCAGCTCAGGGGTGCTATCTGGCTATGGCTACACCTTC	CASSSGVLSGYGYTF
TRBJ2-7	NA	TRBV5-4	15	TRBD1	TGTGCCAGCAGCTCACAAGGGGGCTTACTCTACGAGCAGTACTTC	CASSSQGGLLYEQYF
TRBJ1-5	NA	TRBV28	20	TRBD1	TGTGCCAGCACGGTAGGGGTACGGACAGGGGAACTGAAGAGCAATCAGCCCCAGCATTTT	CASTVGVRTGELKSNQPQHF
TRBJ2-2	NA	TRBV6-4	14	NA	TGTGCCAGCAGTGACCGACCCGGGGCCGGGGAGCTGTTTTTT	CASSDRPGAGELFF
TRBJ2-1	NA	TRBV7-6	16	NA	TGTGCCAGCAGCTTAAATTCGGCTAGCTCCTACAATGAGCAGTTCTTC	CASSLNSASSYNEQFF
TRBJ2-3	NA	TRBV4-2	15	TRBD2	TGTGCCAGCAGCCAAGCGATAGCGGGAAAAGATACGCAGTATTTT	CASSQAIAGKDTQYF
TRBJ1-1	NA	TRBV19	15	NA	TGTGCCAGTAGTATCACCATTCAGGGGAACACTGAAGCTTTCTTT	CASSITIQGNTEAFF
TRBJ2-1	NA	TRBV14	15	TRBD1	TGTGCCAGCAGCCCCTGGGACAGGGGGGGCGATGAGCAGTTCTTC	CASSPWDRGGDEQFF
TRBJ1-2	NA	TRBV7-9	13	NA	TGTGCCAGCAGCTTTCGGGATAACTATGGCTACACCTTC	CASSFRDNYGYTF
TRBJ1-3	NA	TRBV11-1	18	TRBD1	TGTGCCAGCAGCTTGTCGGGATACCAACAGGGGCCTGGAAACACCATATATTTT	CASSLSGYQQGPGNTIYF
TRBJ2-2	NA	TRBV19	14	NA	TGTGCCAGTAGTCCCGGACTTAACACCGGGGAGCTGTTTTTT	CASSPGLNTGELFF
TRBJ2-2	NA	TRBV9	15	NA	TGTGCCAGCAGCCCGGTGGCAGGGAACACCGGGGAGCTGTTTTTT	CASSPVAGNTGELFF
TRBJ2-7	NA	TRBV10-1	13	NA	TGCGCCAGCAGTCTCAGACAAGTTAATGAGCAGTACTTC	CASSLRQVNEQYF
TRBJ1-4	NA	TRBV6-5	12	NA	TGTGCCACTCTGGGGGGGAATGAAAAACTGTTTTTT	CATLGGNEKLFF
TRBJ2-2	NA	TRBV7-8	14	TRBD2	TGTGCCAGCGGGGGACTAGCTCACACCGGGGAGCTGTTTTTT	CASGGLAHTGELFF
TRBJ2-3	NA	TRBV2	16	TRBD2	TGTGCCAGCAGTAGCTCAGCGGGGGACTACACAGATACGCAGTATTTT	CASSSSAGDYTDTQYF
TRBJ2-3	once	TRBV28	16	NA	TGTGCCAGCAGTTTAGTAGCAGGGTCTTGGGCAGATACGCAGTATTTT	CASSLVAGSWADTQYF
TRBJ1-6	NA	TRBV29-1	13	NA	TGCAGCGTTGGAATGGAGTTTAATACGCCCCTCCACTTT	CSVGMEFNTPLHF
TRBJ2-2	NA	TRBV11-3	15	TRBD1	TGTGCCAGCAGCGGGCGAGGGACAGAGACCGGGGAGCTGTTTTTT	CASSGRGTETGELFF
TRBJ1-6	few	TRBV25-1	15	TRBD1	TGTGCCAGCAGTGAACAGGGGGCCTATAATTCACCCCTCCACTTT	CASSEQGAYNSPLHF